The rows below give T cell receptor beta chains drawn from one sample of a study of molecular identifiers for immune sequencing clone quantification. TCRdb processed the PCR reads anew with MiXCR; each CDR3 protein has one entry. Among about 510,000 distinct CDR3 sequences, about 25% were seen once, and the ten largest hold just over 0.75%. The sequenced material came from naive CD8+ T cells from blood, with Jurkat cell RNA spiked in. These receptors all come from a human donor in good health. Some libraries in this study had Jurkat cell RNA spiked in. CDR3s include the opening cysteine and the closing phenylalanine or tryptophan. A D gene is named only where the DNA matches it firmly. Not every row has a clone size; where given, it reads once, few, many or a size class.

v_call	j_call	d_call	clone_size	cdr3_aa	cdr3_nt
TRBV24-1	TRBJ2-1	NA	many	CATSVLHEQFF	TGTGCCACCAGTGTCCTCCATGAGCAGTTCTTC
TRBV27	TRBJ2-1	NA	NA	CASSLSWMSPEQFF	TGTGCCAGCAGTTTATCCTGGATGTCCCCCGAGCAGTTCTTC
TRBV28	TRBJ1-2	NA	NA	CASSSGQFFLGYTF	TGTGCCAGCAGTTCAGGACAGTTCTTCTTAGGCTACACCTTC
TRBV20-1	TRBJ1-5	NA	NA	CSARDLGQINQPQHF	TGCAGTGCTAGAGATTTAGGGCAGATCAATCAGCCCCAGCATTTT
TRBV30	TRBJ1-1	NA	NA	CAWSALFGTEAFF	TGTGCCTGGAGTGCCCTTTTCGGGACTGAAGCTTTCTTT
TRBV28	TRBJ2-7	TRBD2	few	CASSLTLAGALAYEQYF	TGTGCCAGCAGTTTAACACTAGCGGGAGCTTTAGCCTACGAGCAGTACTTC
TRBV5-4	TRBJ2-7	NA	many	CASSLGRAEQYF	TGTGCCAGCAGCTTGGGCAGGGCCGAGCAGTACTTC
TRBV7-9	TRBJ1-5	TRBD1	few	CASSLEGTGANQPQHF	TGTGCCAGCAGCTTAGAAGGGACAGGGGCAAATCAGCCCCAGCATTTT
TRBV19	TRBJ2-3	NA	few	CASSISYPDTQYF	TGTGCCAGTAGTATCAGCTATCCAGATACGCAGTATTTT
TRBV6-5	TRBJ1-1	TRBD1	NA	CASSYSPGGPEAFF	TGTGCCAGCAGTTACTCGCCAGGGGGCCCCGAAGCTTTCTTT
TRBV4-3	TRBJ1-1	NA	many	CASSQEQSLDTEAFF	TGCGCCAGCAGCCAAGAACAGTCCCTTGACACTGAAGCTTTCTTT
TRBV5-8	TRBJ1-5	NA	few	CASTMSGDNQPQHF	TGTGCCAGCACTATGAGTGGGGACAATCAGCCCCAGCATTTT
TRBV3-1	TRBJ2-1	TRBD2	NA	CASSLQRDYPLFF	TGTGCCAGCAGCCTCCAGAGGGACTACCCGTTGTTCTTC
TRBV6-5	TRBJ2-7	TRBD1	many	CASSFRDRSHEQYF	TGTGCCAGCAGTTTCCGGGACAGAAGCCACGAGCAGTACTTC